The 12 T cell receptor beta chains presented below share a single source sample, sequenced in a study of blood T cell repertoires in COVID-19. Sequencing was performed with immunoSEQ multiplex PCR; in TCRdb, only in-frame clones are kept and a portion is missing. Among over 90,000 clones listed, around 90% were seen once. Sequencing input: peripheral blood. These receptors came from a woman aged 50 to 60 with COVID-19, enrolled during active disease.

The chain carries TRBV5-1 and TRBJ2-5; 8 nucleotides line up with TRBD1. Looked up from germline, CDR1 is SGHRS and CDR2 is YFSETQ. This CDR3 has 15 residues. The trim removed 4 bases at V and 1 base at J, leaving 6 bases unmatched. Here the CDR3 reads CASSVTGVLQETQYF. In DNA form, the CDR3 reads TGCGCCAGCAGCGTGACAGGGGTGCTCCAAGAGACCCAGTACTTC. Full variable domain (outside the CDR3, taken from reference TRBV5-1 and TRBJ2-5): KAGVTQTPRYLIKTRGQQVTLSCSPISGHRSVSWYQQTPGQGLQFLFEYFSETQRNKGNFPGRFSGRQFSNSRSEMNVSTLELGDSALYLCASSVTGVLQETQYFGPGTRLLVL.

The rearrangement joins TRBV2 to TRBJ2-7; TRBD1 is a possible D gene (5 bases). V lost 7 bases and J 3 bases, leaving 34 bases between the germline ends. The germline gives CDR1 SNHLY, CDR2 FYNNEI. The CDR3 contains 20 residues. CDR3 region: CASTRTLLRDRNSQNYEQYF. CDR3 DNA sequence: TGTGCCAGCACCAGAACCTTGCTCCGAGACAGAAACTCCCAAAACTACGAGCAGTACTTC.

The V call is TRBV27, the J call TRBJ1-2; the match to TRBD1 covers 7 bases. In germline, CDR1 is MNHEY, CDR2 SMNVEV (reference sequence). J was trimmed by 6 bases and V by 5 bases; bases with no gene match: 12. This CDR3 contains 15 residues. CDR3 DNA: TGTGCCAGCAGTCCACAGGGGAGGTATGGACATGGCTACACCTTC. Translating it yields CASSPQGRYGHGYTF.

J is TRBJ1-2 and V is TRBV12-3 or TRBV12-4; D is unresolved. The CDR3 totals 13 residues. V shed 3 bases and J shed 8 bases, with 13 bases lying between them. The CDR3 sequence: CASSLVGGSGYTF. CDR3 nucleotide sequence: TGTGCCAGCAGTTTGGTAGGAGGGAGCGGCTACACCTTC.

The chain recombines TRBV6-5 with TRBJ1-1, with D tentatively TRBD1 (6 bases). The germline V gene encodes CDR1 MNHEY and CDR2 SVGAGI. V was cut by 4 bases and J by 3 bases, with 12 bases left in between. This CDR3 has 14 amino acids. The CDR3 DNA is TGTGCCAGCAGTTCAGGGGTAGGGGACACTGAAGCTTTCTTT. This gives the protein CASSSGVGDTEAFF.

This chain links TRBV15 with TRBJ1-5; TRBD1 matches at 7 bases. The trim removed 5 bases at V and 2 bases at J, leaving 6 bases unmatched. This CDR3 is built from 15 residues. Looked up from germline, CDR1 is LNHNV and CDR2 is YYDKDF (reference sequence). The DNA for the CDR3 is TGTGCCACCAGCGCGACAGGGAGTGGCAATCAGCCCCAGCATTTT. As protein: CATSATGSGNQPQHF.

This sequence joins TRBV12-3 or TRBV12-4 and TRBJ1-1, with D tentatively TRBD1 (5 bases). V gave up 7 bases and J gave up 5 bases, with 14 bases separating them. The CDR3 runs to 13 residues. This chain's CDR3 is CASKSSGRTEAFF. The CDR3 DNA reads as TGTGCCAGCAAGTCATCAGGGCGAACTGAAGCTTTCTTT.

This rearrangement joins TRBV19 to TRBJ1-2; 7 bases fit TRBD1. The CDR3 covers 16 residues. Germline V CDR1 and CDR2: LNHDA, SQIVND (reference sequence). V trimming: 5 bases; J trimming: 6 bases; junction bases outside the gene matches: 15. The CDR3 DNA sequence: TGTGCCAGTAGTCTGACAGGGCAACCTCCAAGCCATGGCTACACCTTC. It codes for CASSLTGQPPSHGYTF.

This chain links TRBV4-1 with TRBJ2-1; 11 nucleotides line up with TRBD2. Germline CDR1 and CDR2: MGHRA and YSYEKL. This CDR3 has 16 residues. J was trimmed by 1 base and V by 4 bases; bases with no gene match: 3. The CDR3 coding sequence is TGCGCCAGCAGCCCGGGACTAGCGGTGTCCTACAATGAGCAGTTCTTC. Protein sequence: CASSPGLAVSYNEQFF.

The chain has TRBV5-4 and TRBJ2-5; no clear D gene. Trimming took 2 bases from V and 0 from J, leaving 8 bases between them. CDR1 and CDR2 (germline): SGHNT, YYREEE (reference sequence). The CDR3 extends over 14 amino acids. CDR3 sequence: CASSLFADQETQYF. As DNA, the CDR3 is TGTGCCAGCAGCTTATTCGCGGACCAAGAGACCCAGTACTTC.

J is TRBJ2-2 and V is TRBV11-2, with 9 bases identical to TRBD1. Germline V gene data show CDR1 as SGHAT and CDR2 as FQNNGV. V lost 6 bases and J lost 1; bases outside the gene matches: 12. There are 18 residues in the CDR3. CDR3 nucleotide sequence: TGTGCCAGCAGGGGACAGGGCTTAGTTATGAAGAACACCGGGGAGCTGTTTTTT. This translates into CASRGQGLVMKNTGELFF.

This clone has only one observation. CDR3 sequence: CASSIGLAASYEQYF. In nucleotides, the CDR3 is TGTGCCAGTAGTATAGGACTAGCGGCATCCTACGAGCAGTACTTC. The genes are TRBV19 and TRBJ2-7, with 9 bases lining up with TRBD2. The germline CDR1 and CDR2 sequences are LNHDA and SQIVND (reference sequence). This CDR3 is 15 amino acids long. V lost 1 base to trimming and J lost 1 base; unmatched junction nucleotides: 2.